Below are 15 T cell receptor beta chains sequenced from a single sample in a study of T cell responses to AZD1222 COVID-19 vaccine. Here immunoSEQ multiplex PCR was the method, and the copy in TCRdb shows in-frame clones only, minus some. The data hold roughly 150,000 clones, with approximately 89% observed a single time. Sequencing was performed on peripheral blood, taken on day 0 of MenACWY control vaccination. All receptors come from an adult in good health.

By frequency in the sample, this clone is medium-sized. The rearrangement links TRBV7-3 to TRBJ2-7, with 11 nucleotides matching TRBD1. The CDR3 sequence is 17 residues long. The germline CDR1 and CDR2 sequences are SGHTA and FQGTGA. Trimming at V came to 3 bases and at J to 1 base, leaving 8 bases not matched to a gene. CDR3 nucleotides: TGTGCCAGCAGCTTCGACCACGGACAGGGGGCGTCCTACGAGCAGTACTTC. Translating gives CASSFDHGQGASYEQYF.

The genes are TRBV7-2 and TRBJ1-3; D perhaps matches TRBD1 (6 bases). V gave up 5 bases and J gave up 0 bases, with 11 bases separating them. Germline V gives CDR1 SGHTA, CDR2 FQGNSA. The CDR3 is 15 residues long. CDR3 sequence reads: CASSDQDSSGNTIYF. CDR3 nucleotide sequence: TGTGCCAGCAGCGATCAGGACAGCTCTGGAAACACCATATATTTT. Combining the CDR3 with reference TRBV7-2 and TRBJ1-3 gives the whole variable domain GAGVSQSPSNKVTEKGKDVELRCDPISGHTALYWYRQSLGQGLEFLIYFQGNSAPDKSGLPSDRFSAERTGGSVSTLTIQRTQQEDSAVYLCASSDQDSSGNTIYFGEGSWLTVV.

This chain joins TRBV7-2 and TRBJ1-1; D is undetermined. Germline CDR1 is SGHTA and CDR2 is FQGNSA. Trimming took off 3 bases at V and 5 bases at J, with 13 bases between the two ends. This CDR3 is built from 14 residues. The CDR3 protein is CASSLLGEVTEAFF. The CDR3 coding sequence is TGTGCCAGCAGCTTGTTGGGAGAGGTAACTGAAGCTTTCTTT.

V usage is TRBV5-6 and J usage is TRBJ2-3; a possible D gene is TRBD2 (6 bases). The CDR3 contains 15 residues. V was pared by 1 base and J by 1 base, with 10 bases between. In germline, CDR1 is SGHDT, CDR2 YYEEEE. This CDR3 reads CASSLWGLRTDTQYF. The CDR3 DNA reads as TGTGCCAGCAGCTTGTGGGGACTCCGCACAGATACGCAGTATTTT.

The rearrangement joins TRBV7-2 to TRBJ2-5; D is unclear. This CDR3 comprises 14 residues. Trimming took 1 base from V and 2 from J, leaving 8 bases between them. CDR1 is SGHTA and CDR2 is FQGNSA in the germline V gene. The CDR3 is CASSLEPGQETQYF. CDR3 bases: TGTGCCAGCAGCTTAGAGCCTGGACAAGAGACCCAGTACTTC.

This chain connects TRBV6-5 to TRBJ1-6; no definite D call. The germline CDR1 and CDR2 sequences are MNHEY and SVGAGI. The germline V and J ends were trimmed by 6 bases and 0 bases, with 9 bases remaining between them. This CDR3 is 15 amino acids long. Here the CDR3 DNA reads TGTGCCAGCAGGCGATTGAGCTCCTATAATTCACCCCTCCACTTT. As protein: CASRRLSSYNSPLHF.

This clone appeared once. The gene calls are TRBV28 and TRBJ2-4; 11 bases line up with TRBD1. Germline loops: CDR1 MDHEN, CDR2 SYDVKM. The CDR3 runs to 13 residues. Trimming at V came to 8 bases and at J to 7 bases, leaving 4 bases not matched to a gene. The chain's CDR3 is CASEGTGGNIQYF. The CDR3 DNA reads TGTGCCAGCGAAGGGACAGGGGGGAACATTCAGTACTTC. Based on the CDR3 plus reference TRBV28 and TRBJ2-4, the full variable domain is DVKVTQSSRYLVKRTGEKVFLECVQDMDHENMFWYRQDPGLGLRLIYFSYDVKMKEKGDIPEGYSVSREKKERFSLILESASTNQTSMYLCASEGTGGNIQYFGAGTRLSVL.

The chain combines TRBV20-1 with TRBJ1-3, with D possibly TRBD1 on 6 matching bases. The germline V gene has CDR1 DFQATT and CDR2 SNEGSKA (reference sequence). The CDR3 spans 14 residues. CDR3 nucleotides: TGCAGCGCCAGTTCCACAGGGTCTGGAAACACCATATATTTT. Translated, it gives CSASSTGSGNTIYF.

The V gene is TRBV7-2, the J gene TRBJ2-7; D remains ambiguous. The ends were cut back, 0 bases at V and 4 bases at J, with 7 bases in the middle. This CDR3 is built from 13 residues. Germline lookup yields CDR1 SGHTA and CDR2 FQGNSA. The CDR3 loop is CASSLARAYEQYF. The CDR3 nucleotides read TGTGCCAGCAGCTTAGCTCGGGCTTACGAGCAGTACTTC.

The chain employs TRBV9 and TRBJ1-1, with D tentatively TRBD1 (6 bases). Trimming pared 0 bases from V and 2 bases from J, leaving 8 bases between. The germline gives CDR1 SGDLS, CDR2 YYNGEE. This CDR3 is 14 amino acids long. The DNA for the CDR3 is TGTGCCAGCAGCGTAGACAGGGCTAACACTGAAGCTTTCTTT. Encoded protein: CASSVDRANTEAFF.

This chain joins TRBV7-2 and TRBJ2-3; TRBD2 aligns across 8 bases. Trimming at V came to 3 bases and at J to 2 bases, leaving 10 bases not matched to a gene. The CDR3 consists of 17 residues. CDR1 SGHTA and CDR2 FQGNSA come from the germline V gene. CDR3 DNA sequence: TGTGCCAGCAGCTTTGGGCATAGCGGGGCGGTCACAGATACGCAGTATTTT. This encodes CASSFGHSGAVTDTQYF.

The sample holds one count of this clone. The chain links TRBV27 to TRBJ2-1; 10 bases align to TRBD2. Germline V gene data show CDR1 as MNHEY and CDR2 as SMNVEV (reference sequence). The ends lost 6 bases at V and 1 base at J; junction bases unmatched: 3. There are 15 residues in the CDR3. CDR3 region: CASSFSGGSYNEQFF. The CDR3 DNA reads as TGTGCCAGCAGCTTTAGCGGGGGGTCCTACAATGAGCAGTTCTTC.

V is TRBV7-2 and J is TRBJ1-6; D is uncertain. Germline V gives CDR1 SGHTA, CDR2 FQGNSA. The V and J ends lost 5 bases and 7 bases respectively, with 15 bases between them. This CDR3 contains 15 residues. The CDR3 reads CASSPERVGNSPLHF. As DNA, the CDR3 is TGTGCCAGCAGCCCGGAGCGGGTAGGGAATTCACCCCTCCACTTT.

The table lists this clone with a count of one. The chain uses TRBV28 and TRBJ1-1; tentatively, D is TRBD1 (6 bases). V lost 10 bases and J lost 4, with 19 bases in between. CDR1 and CDR2 (germline): MDHEN, SYDVKM. The CDR3 has 14 residues. Here the CDR3 DNA reads TGTGCCATTGCACCGGGGGGCTCGGGCACTGAAGCTTTCTTT. Translation gives CAIAPGGSGTEAFF.

This clone turned up a few times. The V and J genes are TRBV27 and TRBJ1-2; no definite D call. This CDR3 has 15 amino acids. CDR1 and CDR2 from the germline V gene are MNHEY and SMNVEV (reference sequence). The V end lost 6 bases, the J end lost 5 bases, and 19 bases lay between the germline ends. The CDR3 region is CASRRREEGFYGYTF. DNA of the CDR3: TGTGCCAGCAGACGGAGGGAAGAGGGTTTTTATGGCTACACCTTC.